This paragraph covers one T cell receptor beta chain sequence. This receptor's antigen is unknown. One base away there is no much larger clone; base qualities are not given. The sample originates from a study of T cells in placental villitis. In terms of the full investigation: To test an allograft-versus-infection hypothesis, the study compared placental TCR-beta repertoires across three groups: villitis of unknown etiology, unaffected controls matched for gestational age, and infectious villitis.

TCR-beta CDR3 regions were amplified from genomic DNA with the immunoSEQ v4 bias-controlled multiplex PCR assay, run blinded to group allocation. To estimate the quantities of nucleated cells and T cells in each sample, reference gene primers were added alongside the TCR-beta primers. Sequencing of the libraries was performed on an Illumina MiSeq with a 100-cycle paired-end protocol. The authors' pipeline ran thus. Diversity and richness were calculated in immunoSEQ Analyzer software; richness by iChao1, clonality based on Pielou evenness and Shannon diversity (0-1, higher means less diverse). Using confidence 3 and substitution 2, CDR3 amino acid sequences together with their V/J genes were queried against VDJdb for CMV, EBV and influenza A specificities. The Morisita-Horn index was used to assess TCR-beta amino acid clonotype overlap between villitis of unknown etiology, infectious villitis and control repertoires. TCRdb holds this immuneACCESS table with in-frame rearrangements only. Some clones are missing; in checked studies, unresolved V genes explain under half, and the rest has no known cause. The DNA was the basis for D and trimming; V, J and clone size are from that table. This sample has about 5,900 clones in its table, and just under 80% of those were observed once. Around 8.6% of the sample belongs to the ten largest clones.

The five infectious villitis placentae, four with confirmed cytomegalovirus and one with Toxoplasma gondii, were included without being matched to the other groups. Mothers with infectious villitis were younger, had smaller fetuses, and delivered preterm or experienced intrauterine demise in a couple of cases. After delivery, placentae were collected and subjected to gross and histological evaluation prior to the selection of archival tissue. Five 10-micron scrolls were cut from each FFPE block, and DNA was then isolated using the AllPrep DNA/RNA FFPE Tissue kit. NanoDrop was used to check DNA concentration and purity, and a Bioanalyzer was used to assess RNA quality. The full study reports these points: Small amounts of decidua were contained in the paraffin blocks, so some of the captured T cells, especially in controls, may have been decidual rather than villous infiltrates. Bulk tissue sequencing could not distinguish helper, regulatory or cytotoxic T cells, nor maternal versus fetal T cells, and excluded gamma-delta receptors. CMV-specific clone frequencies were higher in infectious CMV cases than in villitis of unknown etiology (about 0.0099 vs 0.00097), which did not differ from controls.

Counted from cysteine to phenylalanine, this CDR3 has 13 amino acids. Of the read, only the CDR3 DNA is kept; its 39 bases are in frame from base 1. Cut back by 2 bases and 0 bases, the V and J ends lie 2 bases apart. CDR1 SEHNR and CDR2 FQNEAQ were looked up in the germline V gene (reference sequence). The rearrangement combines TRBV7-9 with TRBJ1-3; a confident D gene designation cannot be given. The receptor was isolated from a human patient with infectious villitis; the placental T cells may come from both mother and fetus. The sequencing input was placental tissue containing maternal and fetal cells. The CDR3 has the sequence CASSLSSGNTIYF. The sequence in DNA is TGTGCCAGCAGCTTAAGCTCTGGAAACACCATATATTTT. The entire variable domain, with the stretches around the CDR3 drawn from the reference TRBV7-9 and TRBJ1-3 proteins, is DTGVSQNPRHKITKRGQNVTFRCDPISEHNRLYWYRQTLGQGPEFLTYFQNEAQLEKSRLLSDRFSAERPKGSFSTLEIQRTEQGDSAMYLCASSLSSGNTIYFGEGSWLTVV.